The 11 T cell receptor beta chains below all came from one sample that was sequenced in a study of shared clonotypes between healthy human individuals. Here immunoSEQ multiplex PCR was the method, and the copy in TCRdb shows in-frame clones only, minus some. The repertoire has around 79,000 clones, about 61% of them found once; the top ten carry under 65%. Material: memory CD8+ T cells sorted from blood. The subset: CD45RO+ cells pooled with CCR7-negative TemRA cells. The receptors come from a man under 40 in good health.

This rearrangement joins TRBV27 to TRBJ1-5; TRBD1 matches at 8 bases. Trimming took 6 bases from V and 7 from J; bases not matched to a gene: 5. The CDR3 length is 13 residues. Germline V gene sequence: CDR1 MNHEY, CDR2 SMNVEV (reference sequence). DNA for the CDR3: TGTGCCAGCAGCCAGGGGGCGGGGCAGCCCCAGCATTTT. It specifies CASSQGAGQPQHF.

The chain uses TRBV10-3 and TRBJ2-7; D ambiguous. Germline CDR1 and CDR2: ENHRY and SYGVKD. CDR3 length: 15 residues. Trimming stripped 5 bases from V and 0 bases from J, with 14 bases between. CDR3 DNA sequence: TGTGCCATCAGTCCCCGGACGGAAAGCTCCTACGAGCAGTACTTC. Encoded protein: CAISPRTESSYEQYF.

J is TRBJ2-5 and V is TRBV11-2; D is undetermined. The CDR3 runs to 13 residues. Per germline, CDR1 SGHAT and CDR2 FQNNGV. The V end was cut by 2 bases, the J end by 4 bases, with 8 bases between. In nucleotides, the CDR3 is TGTGCCAGCAGCTTATGGGTTTCAGAGACCCAGTACTTC. Residues: CASSLWVSETQYF.

The chain couples TRBV5-6 to TRBJ2-3; no clear D. Germline assignment: CDR1 SGHDT and CDR2 YYEEEE. CDR3 length: 16 residues. The germline V and J ends were trimmed by 3 bases and 7 bases, with 21 bases remaining between them. This chain's CDR3 is CASSSPNPTRQHTQYF. The CDR3 DNA reads as TGTGCCAGCAGCTCGCCCAACCCAACGAGGCAGCATACGCAGTATTTT.

The CDR3 here is CAWSVQSRGGSGRCSADTQYF. CDR3 nucleotide sequence: TGTGCCTGGAGTGTACAGTCCAGGGGAGGAAGCGGGAGATGCAGCGCAGATACGCAGTATTTT. V usage is TRBV30 and J usage is TRBJ2-3; 8 positions match TRBD2. Germline values: CDR1 GTSNPN, CDR2 SVGIG (reference sequence). CDR3 length equals 21 residues. V was pared by 0 bases and J by 4 bases, with 24 bases of the junction left unmatched.

The sample holds a few counts of this clone. The rearrangement uses TRBV5-1 and TRBJ2-1; 10 nucleotides agree with TRBD1. The germline V gene encodes CDR1 SGHRS and CDR2 YFSETQ. The length of the CDR3 is 16 residues. V dropped 2 bases and J dropped 2; count of bases not matched to a gene: 4. CDR3 region: CASSFRDRGPYNEQFF. The CDR3, as DNA: TGCGCCAGCAGCTTCAGGGACAGGGGACCCTACAATGAGCAGTTCTTC. The whole variable domain, remainder taken from reference TRBV5-1 and TRBJ2-1, is KAGVTQTPRYLIKTRGQQVTLSCSPISGHRSVSWYQQTPGQGLQFLFEYFSETQRNKGNFPGRFSGRQFSNSRSEMNVSTLELGDSALYLCASSFRDRGPYNEQFFGPGTRLTVL.

V and J are TRBV7-2 and TRBJ2-1; 9 nucleotides line up with TRBD2. Unmatched junction bases numbered 8, after V lost 5 bases and J lost 0 bases. Germline V gene data show CDR1 as SGHTA and CDR2 as FQGNSA. The CDR3 covers 17 residues. The CDR3 protein is CASSLRLAAFSYNEQFF. The CDR3 DNA sequence: TGTGCCAGCAGCCTTCGACTAGCGGCCTTCTCCTACAATGAGCAGTTCTTC.

The chain has TRBV5-5 and TRBJ2-1; 7 bases are shared with TRBD1. The ends lost 1 base at V and 4 bases at J; junction bases unmatched: 5. This CDR3 spans 15 amino acids. Germline V gene data show CDR1 as SGHKS and CDR2 as YYEKEE (reference sequence). The CDR3 sequence is CASSLLPGGYNEQFF. The CDR3 DNA is TGTGCCAGCAGCTTGTTGCCAGGGGGATACAATGAGCAGTTCTTC.

This chain uses TRBV10-3 with TRBJ1-2; TRBD1 agrees at 9 bases. Germline CDR1 and CDR2: ENHRY and SYGVKD. The CDR3 contains 17 residues. V lost 0 bases, J lost 4 bases, and 9 bases stayed unmatched. The CDR3 coding sequence is TGTGCCATCAGTGAGTCCAGATTGGACAGGGGCGGCTATGGCTACACCTTC. Its protein is CAISESRLDRGGYGYTF.

DNA of the CDR3: TGTGCCAGCAGCTTGACAGAACAGCTGAACACTGAAGCTTTCTTT. Protein sequence: CASSLTEQLNTEAFF. The chain couples TRBV5-4 to TRBJ1-1; the D is unclear. The CDR3 runs 15 residues. Trimming took off 1 base at V and 0 bases at J, with 10 bases between the two ends. The V gene's germline CDR1 is SGHNT and CDR2 YYREEE (reference sequence).

The chain uses TRBV15 and TRBJ2-7, with D possibly TRBD1 on 5 matching bases. The V end lost 0 bases, the J end lost 3 bases, and 12 bases lay between the germline ends. Germline values: CDR1 LNHNV, CDR2 YYDKDF (reference sequence). There are 15 residues in the CDR3. The CDR3 sequence is CATSRDFGQGYEQYF. The CDR3 region has the DNA TGTGCCACCAGCAGAGATTTTGGGCAGGGCTACGAGCAGTACTTC.